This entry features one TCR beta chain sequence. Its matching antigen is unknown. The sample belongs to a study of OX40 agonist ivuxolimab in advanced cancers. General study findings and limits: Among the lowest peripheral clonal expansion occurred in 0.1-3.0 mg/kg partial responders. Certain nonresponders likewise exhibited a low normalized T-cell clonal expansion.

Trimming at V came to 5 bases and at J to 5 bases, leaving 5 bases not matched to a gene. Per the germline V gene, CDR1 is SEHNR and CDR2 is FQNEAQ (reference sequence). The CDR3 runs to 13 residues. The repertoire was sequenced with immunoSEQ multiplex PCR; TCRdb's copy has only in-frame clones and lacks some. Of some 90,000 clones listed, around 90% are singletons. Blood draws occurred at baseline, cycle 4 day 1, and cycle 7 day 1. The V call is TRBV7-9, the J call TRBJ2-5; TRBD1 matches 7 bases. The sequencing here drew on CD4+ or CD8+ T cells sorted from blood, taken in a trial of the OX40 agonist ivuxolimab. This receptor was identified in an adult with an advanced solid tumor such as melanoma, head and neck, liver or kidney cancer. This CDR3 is CASSTYRGETQYF. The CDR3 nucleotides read TGTGCCAGCAGCACGTACAGGGGCGAGACCCAGTACTTC. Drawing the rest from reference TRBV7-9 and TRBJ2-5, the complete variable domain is DTGVSQNPRHKITKRGQNVTFRCDPISEHNRLYWYRQTLGQGPEFLTYFQNEAQLEKSRLLSDRFSAERPKGSFSTLEIQRTEQGDSAMYLCASSTYRGETQYFGPGTRLLVL.